The TCR beta chain described here comes from a study of T cells in Graves' hyperthyroidism and ophthalmopathy. The TCR beta CDR3 regions underwent amplification using RNA transcripts as the source. Researchers ran a first-round RT-PCR on the TCR CDR3 using the HTBI primer set. From the multiplex PCR reads, TCRdb called clonotypes with MiXCR, one entry per CDR3 protein. In the table there are under 750,000 distinct CDR3 sequences, around 20% of which are singletons. This CDR3 is built from 18 residues. Per germline, CDR1 MNHEY and CDR2 SMNVEV (reference sequence). Unmatched junction bases numbered 6, after V lost 0 bases and J lost 3 bases.

The rearrangement links TRBV27 to TRBJ1-5, with 12 bases matching TRBD1. The sequenced material came from blood. The clonotype originates from a woman in her 50s with Graves' hyperthyroidism that later progressed to Graves' ophthalmopathy. The chain's CDR3 is CASSLSGQGAPSNQPQHF. CDR3 bases: TGTGCCAGCAGTTTATCGGGACAGGGGGCTCCCTCCAATCAGCCCCAGCATTTT.